The following is a TCR beta chain sequence with its context. A much larger clone sits a single nucleotide away, making a read error possible. Germline V gene lookup returns CDR1 SGHDN and CDR2 FVKESK. The CDR3 is made up of 15 amino acids. The sample comes from a study of blood T cells in healthy people across ages. Combining a sample-barcoded 5' primer with a J-beta primer mix, a second PCR ran for about 6 to 11 cycles. Each CDR3 protein is one row after TCRdb ran MiXCR on the 5' RACE reads. The sample shows 850,000 to 950,000 distinct CDR3 sequences, under 35% of them seen only once. Material: blood. This TCR derives from a woman older than 75 in good health. The chain couples TRBV14 to TRBJ1-2; 9 bases are a match to TRBD1. CDR3: CASRQSGTGNYDYTF. DNA for the CDR3: TGTGCCAGCAGGCAGTCCGGGACAGGGAACTATGACTACACCTTC.